A selection of T cell receptor beta chains follows, all from one sample in a study of early T cells in non-severe SARS-CoV-2 infection. TCRdb used MiXCR to reprocess the 5' RACE reads, holding one entry per CDR3 protein. The table lists tens of thousands of distinct CDR3 sequences, about 10% of them singletons. The sample consisted of whole blood. The receptors here all came from an adult who was a healthcare worker with PCR-confirmed SARS-CoV-2 infection or an uninfected control (not recorded which). Both conserved end residues are trimmed from each CDR3. Each record gives: J gene, V gene, CDR3 protein.

>TRBJ2-2|TRBV2
ASSEAGATGELF
>TRBJ2-7|TRBV27
ASTPTSGVDEQY
>TRBJ2-7|TRBV9
ASSVQGGPTYEQY
>TRBJ2-1|TRBV2
ASSSPWRGHNEQF
>TRBJ2-7|TRBV5-4
ASSLDRALQTQAYEQY
>TRBJ2-3|TRBV9
ASTKRGDTDTQY
>TRBJ2-5|TRBV6-5
ASREGQTQY
>TRBJ1-6|TRBV30
AWSVHFNSPLH
>TRBJ2-7|TRBV7-2
ASSLEGQLSYEQY
>TRBJ1-5|TRBV20-1
SARTQYSNQPQH
>TRBJ2-7|TRBV6-2/TRBV6-3
ASSYVGLAGVYEQY
>TRBJ2-7|TRBV29-1
SVASGTSRSEQY
>TRBJ1-1|TRBV6-1
ASRGDTANTEAF
>TRBJ1-4|TRBV2
ASSLTGLPNNEKLF
>TRBJ2-1|TRBV27
ASSEPTGETYNEQF
>TRBJ2-5|TRBV11-2
ATGLGTQETQY
>TRBJ2-2|TRBV10-1
ASSESYSTGELF
>TRBJ2-2|TRBV5-1
AGSLSGSDFGELF
>TRBJ2-7|TRBV12-3/TRBV12-4
ASSPTTGRYEQY
>TRBJ2-5|TRBV27
ASSPGLGETQY
>TRBJ2-1|TRBV7-9
ASSLPLAAYNEQF
>TRBJ1-1|TRBV5-6
ASSWGQGTEAF
>TRBJ2-5|TRBV7-7
ASSSPMQGGETQY
>TRBJ1-1|TRBV15
ATSPPGVWGTEAF
>TRBJ2-7|TRBV12-3/TRBV12-4
ASSPQRYEQY
>TRBJ2-1|TRBV5-1
ASSPSGTSNNEQF
>TRBJ2-3|TRBV20-1
SARGSGNLRY